The source of this T cell receptor beta chain is a study of long-term antiretroviral therapy in people with HIV. Survey-level immunoSEQ v3.0 assays were run. The method was immunoSEQ multiplex PCR; TCRdb's version includes in-frame clones alone and lacks a portion of them. The sample contains about 16,000 clones, approximately 75% of which appear only once. The V gene's germline CDR1 is LNHDA and CDR2 SQIVND (reference sequence). J lost 4 bases, V lost 7 bases, and 8 bases had no gene match. The CDR3 loop spans 15 amino acids. The sequence was obtained from a woman aged 50 to 65 with HIV. The specimen was unsorted PBMCs, collected 1.5 years before starting antiretroviral therapy. The gene calls are TRBV19 and TRBJ1-1, with TRBD1 identical over 11 bases. This chain's CDR3 is CASKIGQGAGTEAFF. Here the CDR3 DNA reads TGTGCCAGTAAGATCGGACAGGGGGCCGGCACTGAAGCTTTCTTT.